One sample yielded the 17 T cell receptor beta chains listed below, sequenced in a study of blood T cell repertoires in COVID-19. Assay: immunoSEQ multiplex PCR; the TCRdb copy retains only in-frame clones and omits some. This table has around 270,000 clones, roughly 84% appearing once. The sequenced sample consisted of peripheral blood. These receptors were obtained from a woman between 40 and 50 years old who had recovered from COVID-19.

The chain employs TRBV6-6 and TRBJ1-6; 7 bases line up with TRBD1. After removal of 0 bases from V and 6 bases from J, the junction contained 5 bases not matched to a gene. The CDR3 is made up of 16 amino acids. Germline loops: CDR1 MNHNY, CDR2 SVGAGI (reference sequence). The CDR3 DNA is TGTGCCAGCAGTTACTCGAAGGGACAGCGTAATTCACCCCTCCACTTT. It is translated as CASSYSKGQRNSPLHF.

The V call is TRBV19, the J call TRBJ2-3; 8 nucleotides line up with TRBD1. CDR3 length: 15 amino acids. CDR1 is LNHDA and CDR2 is SQIVND in the germline V gene (reference sequence). The ends lost 6 bases at V and 2 bases at J; junction bases unmatched: 7. The CDR3, as DNA: TGTGCCAGTAGAGACAGGGGAACTTTCACAGATACGCAGTATTTT. Residues: CASRDRGTFTDTQYF. The full variable domain, in which reference TRBV19 and TRBJ2-3 provide the parts outside the CDR3, is DGGITQSPKYLFRKEGQNVTLSCEQNLNHDAMYWYRQDPGQGLRLIYYSQIVNDFQKGDIAEGYSVSREKKESFPLTVTSAQKNPTAFYLCASRDRGTFTDTQYFGPGTRLTVL.

The chain joins TRBV5-1 to TRBJ2-3, with 10 bases lining up with TRBD1. There are 15 residues in the CDR3. With 4 bases clipped from V and 1 base from J, the junction kept 3 bases outside the gene matches. CDR1 and CDR2 (germline): SGHRS, YFSETQ. For the CDR3, the DNA is TGCGCCAGCAGCCTGGGGACAGGGGGCACAGATACGCAGTATTTT. This gives the protein CASSLGTGGTDTQYF.

The sample holds one count of this clone. The rearrangement uses TRBV5-6 and TRBJ2-3, with a possible D match to TRBD1 (5 bases). CDR3 length: 16 amino acids. Per germline, CDR1 SGHDT and CDR2 YYEEEE. The germline V and J ends were trimmed by 0 bases and 3 bases, with 14 bases remaining between them. In DNA, the CDR3 is TGTGCCAGCAGCTTGGGTACAGGAATAGGGACAGATACGCAGTATTTT. This codes for CASSLGTGIGTDTQYF.

The chain's CDR3 is CASLAAFGEQYF. DNA of the CDR3: TGTGCCAGCTTGGCCGCCTTTGGCGAGCAGTACTTC. V is TRBV28 and J is TRBJ2-7; D not resolved. The ends were cut back, 8 bases at V and 6 bases at J, with 14 bases in the middle. Germline loops: CDR1 MDHEN, CDR2 SYDVKM. This CDR3 is 12 amino acids long.

V usage is TRBV6-1 and J usage is TRBJ1-2; TRBD1 matches at 10 bases. Germline V gene data show CDR1 as MNHNS and CDR2 as SASEGT. The V and J ends lost 0 bases and 4 bases, in that order; junction bases with no gene match: 2. This CDR3 spans 15 amino acids. The CDR3 loop reads CASSEAGTGVYGYTF. CDR3 bases: TGTGCCAGCAGTGAAGCCGGGACAGGGGTCTATGGCTACACCTTC.

To note about this clone: The junction does not match germline at one end; this may be a read error. The chain has TRBV12-3 or TRBV12-4 and TRBJ2-7, with D tentatively TRBD1 (6 bases). The CDR3 is made up of 11 amino acids. CDR3 nucleotides: TGTGCCAGCAGCTCCGGGACATCGGCGCACTTC. Its protein product is CASSSGTSAHF.

This clone has a single count. The chain carries TRBV5-1 and TRBJ2-7; D possibly corresponds to TRBD2 (5 bases). CDR1 is SGHRS and CDR2 is YFSETQ in the germline V gene. The CDR3 runs 15 residues. Trimming removed 1 base from V and 3 bases from J, with 14 bases in between. The CDR3 nucleotides read TGCGCCAGCAGCTTGTTCCCAGGACTTAACTACGAGCAGTACTTC. This sequence encodes CASSLFPGLNYEQYF.

V gene TRBV30 combines with J gene TRBJ2-3, with TRBD2 matching over 9 bases. Germline V gene sequence: CDR1 GTSNPN, CDR2 SVGIG (reference sequence). This CDR3 has 12 residues. The DNA for the CDR3 is TGTGCTCAGGGCGGGGGGGCAGATACGCAGTATTTT. Protein sequence: CAQGGGADTQYF.

The chain has TRBV19 and TRBJ2-2; D not certain. The CDR3 is 11 residues long. Germline lookup yields CDR1 LNHDA and CDR2 SQIVND (reference sequence). The ends were cut back, 7 bases at V and 7 bases at J, with 7 bases in the middle. The CDR3 loop reads CASISNGELFF. The DNA for the CDR3 is TGTGCCAGTATTAGCAACGGGGAGCTGTTTTTT.

Details on this clone: At one end the junction does not follow the germline gene, possibly because of a read error. The chain employs TRBV19 and TRBJ1-5; D ambiguous. This CDR3 is built from 15 residues. Germline V gene sequence: CDR1 LNHDA, CDR2 SQIVND (reference sequence). The CDR3 sequence: CASNNDGISYQPQHF. The CDR3 bases are TGTGCCAGTAACAACGACGGGATTAGCTATCAGCCCCAGCATTTT.

The chain carries TRBV20-1 and TRBJ2-7; D unclear. This CDR3 contains 13 residues. Germline V CDR1 and CDR2: DFQATT, SNEGSKA (reference sequence). V was pared by 3 bases and J by 5 bases, with 14 bases between. The CDR3 DNA sequence: TGCAGTGCTAGTAAACCTTTCGGTGACGAGCAGTACTTC. It is translated as CSASKPFGDEQYF.

The chain employs TRBV30 and TRBJ1-6, with D possibly being TRBD1 (6 bases). Germline loops: CDR1 GTSNPN, CDR2 SVGIG (reference sequence). There are 16 residues in the CDR3. Trimming took off 1 base at V and 2 bases at J, with 12 bases between the two ends. The CDR3 DNA reads TGTGCCTGGAGTGATAGGGGGATGGCCTATAATTCACCCCTCCACTTT. Residues: CAWSDRGMAYNSPLHF.

This clone was detected only once. V gene TRBV28 combines with J gene TRBJ1-5; D not certain. The CDR3 contains 11 residues. From germline, CDR1 is MDHEN and CDR2 SYDVKM. Trimming took 6 bases from V and 5 from J, leaving 5 bases between them. CDR3 DNA: TGTGCCAGCAGCACACATCAGCCCCAGCATTTT. Protein sequence: CASSTHQPQHF.

This chain joins TRBV7-9 and TRBJ2-7; maybe TRBD2 (5 bases). CDR1 SEHNR and CDR2 FQNEAQ come from the germline V gene (reference sequence). The CDR3 sequence is 12 residues long. Trimming removed 5 bases at V and 5 bases at J, with 10 bases between. The chain's CDR3 is CASSLGVDEQYF. CDR3 nucleotide sequence: TGTGCCAGCAGCCTCGGGGTTGACGAGCAGTACTTC.

The V gene is TRBV2, the J gene TRBJ1-1; possibly TRBD1 for D (5 bases). Trimming pared 10 bases from V and 1 base from J, leaving 16 bases between. Germline CDR1 reads SNHLY; CDR2 reads FYNNEI. CDR3 length: 14 residues. This chain's CDR3 is CATSPRGRNTEAFF. In nucleotides, the CDR3 is TGTGCCACCTCCCCCCGGGGGAGGAACACTGAAGCTTTCTTT.

This chain links TRBV6-5 with TRBJ1-6, with 8 bases aligning to TRBD1. CDR1 is MNHEY, CDR2 SVGAGI, per germline. V gave up 7 bases and J gave up 8 bases; unmatched junction bases: 10. The CDR3 extends over 15 amino acids. CDR3 in amino acids: CASTNRGQGDSPLHF. CDR3 DNA: TGTGCCAGCACCAACCGTGGACAGGGTGATTCACCCCTCCACTTT.